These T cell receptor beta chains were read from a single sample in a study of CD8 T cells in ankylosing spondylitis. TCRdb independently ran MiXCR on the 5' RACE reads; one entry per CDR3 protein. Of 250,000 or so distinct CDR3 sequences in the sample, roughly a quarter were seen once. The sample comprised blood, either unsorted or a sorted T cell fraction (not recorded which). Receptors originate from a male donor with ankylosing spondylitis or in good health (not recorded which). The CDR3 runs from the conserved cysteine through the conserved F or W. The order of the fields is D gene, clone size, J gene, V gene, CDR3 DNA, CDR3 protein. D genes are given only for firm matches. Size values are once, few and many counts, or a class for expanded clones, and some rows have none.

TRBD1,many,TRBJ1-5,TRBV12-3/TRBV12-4,TGTGCCAGCAGTCCTGGACAGGGTGAGCAGCCCCAGCATTTT,CASSPGQGEQPQHF
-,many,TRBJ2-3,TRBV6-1,TGTGCCAGCAGTGAAGCGTGGGCAGGGGGCACAGATACGCAGTATTTT,CASSEAWAGGTDTQYF
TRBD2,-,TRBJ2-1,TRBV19,TGTGCCAGTAGTACCAGCGGGACTAGGCAAGTTTATGAGCAGTTCTTC,CASSTSGTRQVYEQFF
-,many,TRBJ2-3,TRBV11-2,TGTGCCAGCAGCTCGGGACCCCTAGATACGCAGTATTTT,CASSSGPLDTQYF
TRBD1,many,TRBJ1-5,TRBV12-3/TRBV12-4,TGTGCCAGCAGTTTAGGGCAGGGGGCGAGAAAGCCCCAGCATTTT,CASSLGQGARKPQHF
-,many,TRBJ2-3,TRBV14,TGTGCCAGCAGCCGAACGGGGGGCCTATACACAGATACGCAGTATTTT,CASSRTGGLYTDTQYF
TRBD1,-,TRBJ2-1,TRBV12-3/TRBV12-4,TGTGCCAGCAGCCGGGGGACAGGAGGGGGCTACAATGAGCAGTTCTTC,CASSRGTGGGYNEQFF
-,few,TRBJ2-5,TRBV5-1,TGCGCCAGCAGTTCCAGGCTGGGGGAGACCCAGTACTTC,CASSSRLGETQYF
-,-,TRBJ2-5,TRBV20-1,TGCAGTGCTAGAGATCCCCGTACCGGGACCCGATCGGGGACCCAGTACTTC,CSARDPRTGTRSGTQYF
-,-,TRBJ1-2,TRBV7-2,TGTGCCAGCAGCTCAAATCCCGGGACGGTCTATCCCCGCTACACCTTC,CASSSNPGTVYPRYTF
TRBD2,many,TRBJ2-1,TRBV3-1,TGTGCCAGCAGGCGGTTGGGCGGGGGGTCCGATGAGCAGTTCTTC,CASRRLGGGSDEQFF
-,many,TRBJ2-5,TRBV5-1,TGCGCCAGCAGCAAACACAGGGAGATGGAGACCCAGTACTTC,CASSKHREMETQYF
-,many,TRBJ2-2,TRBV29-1,TGCAGCGTTGCTGGGGCCGCCGGGGAGCTGTTTTTT,CSVAGAAGELFF
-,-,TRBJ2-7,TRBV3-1,TGTGCCAGCAGCCAGAAGGGCCAGTACGAGCAGTACTTC,CASSQKGQYEQYF
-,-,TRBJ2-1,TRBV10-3,TGTGCCATCAGAACAAACAATGAGCAGTTCTTC,CAIRTNNEQFF
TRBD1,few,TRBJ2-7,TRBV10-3,TGTGCCATCAGCGCTGGGACAGGACTCGAGCAGTACTTC,CAISAGTGLEQYF
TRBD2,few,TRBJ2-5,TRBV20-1,TGCAGTGCTAGCGGGACTAGCGGGGGGGACCAAGAGACCCAGTACTTC,CSASGTSGGDQETQYF
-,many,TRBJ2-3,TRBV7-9,TGTGCCAGCAGCTTACTGTCCGGCCAGGGGTTCACAGATACGCAGTATTTT,CASSLLSGQGFTDTQYF
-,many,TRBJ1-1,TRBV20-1,TGCAGTGCTACCTTCTTCCTAAAGGGATTGAACACTGAAGCTTTCTTT,CSATFFLKGLNTEAFF